Listed below are T cell receptor beta chains from one sample, sequenced in a study of blood T cell repertoires in COVID-19. Sequencing used immunoSEQ multiplex PCR; TCRdb keeps in-frame clones, though not all of them. The data show roughly 200,000 clones, with approximately 86% seen just once and roughly 4.5% held by the top ten. The sample comprised PBMCs or T cells enriched from blood (not recorded which). The receptors shown here come from a woman between 25 and 40 years old who had been exposed to COVID-19. CDR3s include the opening cysteine and the closing phenylalanine or tryptophan.

j_gene	v_gene	CDR3aa
TRBJ1-2	TRBV18	CASSPTGGRDGYTF
TRBJ2-2	TRBV3-1/TRBV3-2	CASSQRGGATGELFF
TRBJ2-7	TRBV5-6	CASSLASLPPGQGLGKYF
TRBJ2-4	TRBV27	CASTKISGVAKNIQYF
TRBJ1-2	TRBV28	CASRPGLSYGYTF
TRBJ1-5	TRBV2	CASSVSPRNQPQHF
TRBJ1-2	TRBV2	CASIARERNYGYTF
TRBJ1-3	TRBV2	CALAGQGPSGNTIYF
TRBJ2-5	TRBV6-1	CASSDFLGTNIQETQYF
TRBJ2-2	TRBV5-1	CASSRDRAAGTGELFF
TRBJ2-7	TRBV7-9	CASSLVGRTNSYEQYF
TRBJ1-6	TRBV6-5	CAGTVNVNSPLHF
TRBJ2-1	TRBV10-1	CASRGLAGAPNNEQFF
TRBJ2-1	TRBV6-5	CASRQSNEQFF
TRBJ1-5	TRBV7-8	CASSLASGVRGNQPQHF
TRBJ1-5	TRBV19	CATRGTAGWGPQHF
TRBJ1-1	TRBV2	CASSERFEAFF
TRBJ1-2	TRBV11-2	CASSPPGQGYYGYTF
TRBJ1-1	TRBV30	CAWSLARTGATEAFF
TRBJ1-3	TRBV5-4	CASSMDRTISGNTIYF
TRBJ2-7	TRBV5-1	CASSHRQGSYEQYF
TRBJ1-2	TRBV19	CASTWDREGYGYTF
TRBJ1-3	TRBV2	CAIRPRGKGNTIYF
TRBJ1-1	TRBV4-1	CASSQSSTGGTEAFF
TRBJ2-1	TRBV10-3	CAISSRLAGGTNEQFF
TRBJ1-1	TRBV30	CAWSVQGDTEAFF
TRBJ2-7	TRBV7-9	CASSYGQSYEQYF
TRBJ1-3	TRBV4-1	CASSQDGAVRFSSGNTIYF
TRBJ1-2	TRBV18	CASSPGTPINNYGYTF
TRBJ1-5	TRBV6-1	CASSEIGQGTLFGNQPQHF
TRBJ2-2	TRBV10-2	CASSPGRDGTGELFF
TRBJ2-7	TRBV2	CASSEWRHYEQYF
TRBJ2-7	TRBV5-4	CASSLGRGPHEQYF
TRBJ2-3	TRBV24-1	CATSSERVNTDTQYF
TRBJ1-5	TRBV10-3	CAISELIDNSNQPQHF
TRBJ1-1	TRBV10-3	CAITPRRGPSQMNTEAFF
TRBJ1-5	TRBV12-3/TRBV12-4	CASSFTADQPQHF
TRBJ1-2	TRBV10-3	CAIANRDYSYGYTF
TRBJ2-6	TRBV5-1	CASSLAGPGANVLTF
TRBJ1-4	TRBV19	CASSQTVRNEKLFF
TRBJ2-7	TRBV28	CASSEEGLEQYF
TRBJ1-1	TRBV27	CASSSPTGMNTEAFF
TRBJ1-4	TRBV25-1	CASSPSDRGDEKLFF
TRBJ1-1	TRBV6-5	CASSYSLEGSNTEAFF
TRBJ2-1	TRBV5-1	CASSLAATGEQFF
TRBJ2-7	TRBV7-2	CASSLDSGGLPYEQYF
TRBJ2-1	TRBV2	CASSVMTSGARSSYNEQFF
TRBJ1-2	TRBV15	CATSRDSYGYTF
TRBJ1-3	TRBV9	CASSVAPLGNTIYF